The entry below gives a single TCR beta chain sequence along with its context. Its specificity is unknown. Trimming pared 2 bases from V and 6 bases from J, leaving 13 bases between. Germline CDR1 reads DFQATT; CDR2 reads SNEGSKA (reference sequence). The CDR3 spans 13 residues. Using RNA template, CDR3s of TCR alpha and beta were amplified with iRepertoire arm-PCR. TCRdb used MiXCR to reprocess the multiplex PCR reads, holding one entry per CDR3 protein. In the table there are more than 350,000 distinct CDR3 sequences, 41% of which are singletons. The data derive from a study of glioma-infiltrating T cells. Study observations and caveats: A blood CDR3 motif signature was depleted in highly divergent patients. Tissue-blood divergence was below expectation in non-neoplastic patients, above in gliomas.

This clonotype originated in a human donor with low-grade glioma or glioblastoma, undergoing nonglioma brain surgery, or in good health (not recorded which). Source material: glioma tissue, nonneoplastic brain tissue, or PBMCs (not recorded which). V is TRBV20-1 and J is TRBJ1-2, with D possibly matching TRBD1 (5 bases). CDR3 loop: CSARTGAQHGYTF. The CDR3 bases are TGCAGTGCTAGAACCGGGGCGCAGCATGGCTACACCTTC.